This T cell receptor (beta chain) was recovered during a study of control samples from healthy donors and cancer patients. The CDR3 totals 13 residues. Between the trimmed V and J ends, which lost 5 bases and 3 bases, there was a span of 11 bases. Sequenced by immunoSEQ multiplex PCR; TCRdb stores in-frame clones only, minus some. The sample lists approximately 150,000 clones, 94% occurring once. This TCR came from a woman between 18 and 29 years old in good health. The gene calls are TRBV5-3 and TRBJ1-1; no definite D call. TRBV5-3 is sorted into the ORF group, with uncertain function. Sample: blood. CDR3 sequence (DNA): TGTGCCAGAAGGTCCGGAAGCCACACTGAAGCTTTCTTT. It yields the protein CARRSGSHTEAFF.